Listed here are 21 T cell receptor beta chains from one sample, sequenced in a study of T cells in Graves' hyperthyroidism and ophthalmopathy. RNA transcripts gave rise to amplified TCR beta CDR3 regions. An initial round of RT-PCR targeting the TCR CDR3 relied on the HTBI primer set. TCRdb ran MiXCR on the multiplex PCR reads and lists one entry per CDR3 protein. The sample has 490,000 or so distinct CDR3 sequences; about 16% are singletons. The source material was blood. These receptors were obtained from a woman in her 30s with Graves' ophthalmopathy.

This clonotype was picked up many times. V and J are TRBV11-1 and TRBJ1-5, with a weak D call TRBD1 (5 bases). This CDR3 has 14 amino acids. The V end lost 6 bases, the J end lost 0 bases, and 9 bases lay between the germline ends. CDR1 and CDR2 from the germline V gene are SGHAT and FQDESV (reference sequence). CDR3 sequence (DNA): TGTGCCAGCAGTCCAGGGAATAGCAATCAGCCCCAGCATTTT. It translates to CASSPGNSNQPQHF.

This clonotype was observed a few times. V gene TRBV20-1 combines with J gene TRBJ2-1; 9 nucleotides agree with TRBD1. CDR1 and CDR2 from the germline V gene are DFQATT and SNEGSKA (reference sequence). The CDR3 contains 14 residues. Trimming cost V 1 base and J 5 bases; bases outside gene matches: 3. The CDR3 region is CSARGTGEHNEQFF. CDR3 nucleotide sequence: TGCAGTGCTAGAGGGACAGGGGAGCACAATGAGCAGTTCTTC.

The gene calls are TRBV20-1 and TRBJ2-1; TRBD1 matches at 9 bases. CDR3 length equals 15 residues. Per germline, CDR1 DFQATT and CDR2 SNEGSKA (reference sequence). Trimming cost V 6 bases and J 9 bases; bases outside gene matches: 15. DNA of the CDR3: TGCAGTGCAAAAAACTGGGACAGGGTGTTATTTGAGCAGTTCTTC. It encodes CSAKNWDRVLFEQFF.

This clonotype has at least ten counts. V usage is TRBV7-9 and J usage is TRBJ2-7; 10 bases fit TRBD2. The trim removed 3 bases at V and 5 bases at J, leaving 13 bases unmatched. This CDR3 spans 17 amino acids. Germline CDR1 reads SEHNR; CDR2 reads FQNEAQ (reference sequence). In nucleotides, the CDR3 is TGTGCCAGCAGCTTCCCGACTAGCGGGCTTCTGGCCCACGAGCAGTACTTC. This translates into CASSFPTSGLLAHEQYF.

In this sample, this clonotype turned up many times. V and J are TRBV6-1 and TRBJ2-7; the D gene is possibly TRBD1 (5 bases). Trimming left V 0 bases short and J 0 bases short, with 9 bases between. Germline V gene lookup returns CDR1 MNHNS and CDR2 SASEGT. This CDR3 spans 15 amino acids. Here the CDR3 reads CASSEARQTSYEQYF. The CDR3 coding sequence is TGTGCCAGCAGTGAAGCTAGACAGACCTCCTACGAGCAGTACTTC.

This clonotype was seen a single time. The DNA of the CDR3 is TGTGCCAGCAGTCATAGCGGGAGGACAAGCTGGGAGCAGTACTTC. It codes for CASSHSGRTSWEQYF. The rearrangement uses TRBV12-3 or TRBV12-4 and TRBJ2-7, with 10 bases that match TRBD2. This CDR3 has 15 amino acids. V lost 5 bases to trimming and J lost 7 bases; unmatched junction nucleotides: 11.

The V and J genes are TRBV5-1 and TRBJ1-5, with D tentatively TRBD1 (6 bases). V was clipped by 0 bases and J by 1 base, with 11 bases between them. The germline V gene encodes CDR1 SGHRS and CDR2 YFSETQ. This CDR3 comprises 16 residues. CDR3 coding DNA: TGCGCCAGCAGCTTGGGATCTGACAGGAGCAATCAGCCCCAGCATTTT. It yields the protein CASSLGSDRSNQPQHF.

The chain links TRBV9 to TRBJ2-2; TRBD2 matches at 8 bases. The germline gives CDR1 SGDLS, CDR2 YYNGEE. V lost 1 base to trimming and J lost 7 bases; unmatched junction nucleotides: 12. CDR3 length: 17 residues. The CDR3 loop reads CASSVFGVAGSVGELFF. The CDR3, as DNA: TGTGCCAGCAGCGTATTCGGGGTAGCGGGAAGTGTCGGGGAGCTGTTTTTT. The whole variable domain, remainder taken from reference TRBV9 and TRBJ2-2, is DSGVTQTPKHLITATGQRVTLRCSPRSGDLSVYWYQQSLDQGLQFLIQYYNGEERAKGNILERFSAQQFPDLHSELNLSSLELGDSALYFCASSVFGVAGSVGELFFGEGSRLTVL.

This clonotype occurred a few times. This chain uses TRBV5-5 with TRBJ1-3, with D perhaps matching TRBD1 (5 bases). The CDR3 has 15 amino acids. The germline V and J ends were trimmed by 4 bases and 0 bases, with 11 bases remaining between them. CDR1 and CDR2 (germline): SGHKS, YYEKEE (reference sequence). The CDR3 bases are TGTGCCAGCAGCCCCTCCGGGGGCTCTGGAAACACCATATATTTT. It encodes CASSPSGGSGNTIYF.

In its sample, this clonotype was seen many times. V usage is TRBV4-3 and J usage is TRBJ2-1; D possibly corresponds to TRBD2 (5 bases). From germline, CDR1 is LGHNA and CDR2 YSLEER. Trimming removed 4 bases at V and 2 bases at J, with 12 bases between. The CDR3 runs to 15 residues. CDR3: CASSPDSDTYNEQFF. In DNA, the CDR3 is TGCGCCAGCAGCCCGGACTCCGATACCTACAATGAGCAGTTCTTC.

The sample holds a few counts of this clonotype. The chain carries TRBV12-3 or TRBV12-4 and TRBJ1-1; no clear D. Trimming stripped 2 bases from V and 2 bases from J, with 15 bases between. The CDR3 covers 16 residues. The CDR3: CASSLPGFRPNTEAFF. As DNA, the CDR3 is TGTGCCAGCAGTTTACCGGGGTTCCGACCAAACACTGAAGCTTTCTTT.

This clonotype has ten or more counts. The V call is TRBV28, the J call TRBJ2-1; D call uncertain. Between the trimmed V and J ends, which lost 5 bases and 6 bases, there was a span of 5 bases. Germline CDR1 MDHEN, CDR2 SYDVKM. This CDR3 spans 11 amino acids. As DNA, the CDR3 is TGTGCCAGCAGTACGCGCAATGAGCAGTTCTTC. This codes for CASSTRNEQFF. Based on the CDR3 plus reference TRBV28 and TRBJ2-1, the full variable domain is DVKVTQSSRYLVKRTGEKVFLECVQDMDHENMFWYRQDPGLGLRLIYFSYDVKMKEKGDIPEGYSVSREKKERFSLILESASTNQTSMYLCASSTRNEQFFGPGTRLTVL.

V and J are TRBV2 and TRBJ2-7, with 8 bases that match TRBD1. The CDR3 is made up of 14 amino acids. CDR1 is SNHLY, CDR2 FYNNEI, per germline. V was clipped by 3 bases and J by 6 bases; unmatched bases: 7. CDR3 protein: CASSDRGRGSEQYF. The CDR3 nucleotides read TGTGCCAGCAGTGACAGGGGGCGAGGTTCCGAGCAGTACTTC.

This sequence joins TRBV11-1 and TRBJ2-5; 7 bases agree with TRBD1. The V gene end was trimmed by 6 bases and the J gene end by 5 bases; junction bases not matched to a gene: 6. Germline V gives CDR1 SGHAT, CDR2 FQDESV (reference sequence). There are 13 residues in the CDR3. This CDR3 is CASRKTGLETQYF. In DNA form, the CDR3 reads TGTGCCAGCAGAAAGACAGGGCTGGAGACCCAGTACTTC.

This clonotype was counted between two and nine times. The chain uses TRBV12-3 or TRBV12-4 and TRBJ2-7; 7 nucleotides agree with TRBD1. J gave up 4 bases and V 5 bases, and 8 bases lay outside the gene matches. This CDR3 contains 14 residues. CDR3 coding DNA: TGTGCCAGCAGTATCTCCGGGACAGAATACGAGCAGTACTTC. It codes for CASSISGTEYEQYF.

The chain uses TRBV15 and TRBJ2-7; a weak D match, TRBD1 (6 bases). The ends were cut back, 0 bases at V and 3 bases at J, with 12 bases in the middle. The CDR3 has 15 amino acids. The germline CDR1 and CDR2 sequences are LNHNV and YYDKDF (reference sequence). This CDR3 is CATSRDWGQGYEQYF. The CDR3 region has the DNA TGTGCCACCAGCAGAGATTGGGGGCAGGGCTACGAGCAGTACTTC.

This clonotype was seen a handful of times. The chain employs TRBV9 and TRBJ2-2; 9 positions agree with TRBD1. Per germline, CDR1 SGDLS and CDR2 YYNGEE. The length of the CDR3 is 15 residues. Unmatched junction bases numbered 6, after V lost 3 bases and J lost 6 bases. This chain's CDR3 is CASSGNDRGAGELFF. For the CDR3, the DNA is TGTGCCAGCAGCGGAAACGACAGGGGGGCCGGGGAGCTGTTTTTT.

This clonotype was seen many times. This sequence joins TRBV7-2 and TRBJ2-1; 10 bases agree with TRBD2. V was pared by 5 bases and J by 8 bases, with 12 bases of the junction left unmatched. The CDR3 is 16 amino acids. The germline gives CDR1 SGHTA, CDR2 FQGNSA. CDR3 nucleotide sequence: TGTGCCAGCAGCCGAACTCCTAGCGGGAGATGGGATGAGCAGTTCTTC. Amino acids: CASSRTPSGRWDEQFF.

V gene TRBV12-3 or TRBV12-4 combines with J gene TRBJ1-2; tentative D call: TRBD1 (6 bases). Deletions cut 1 base from V and 1 base from J, with 13 bases between. The CDR3 sequence is 16 residues long. This chain's CDR3 is CASSLGRGGFNYGYTF. DNA of the CDR3: TGTGCCAGCAGTTTAGGGAGGGGGGGCTTTAACTATGGCTACACCTTC.

This clonotype was detected a few times. V and J are TRBV25-1 and TRBJ1-1; maybe TRBD1 (5 bases). V shed 2 bases and J shed 1 base, with 8 bases lying between them. The germline gives CDR1 MGHDK, CDR2 SYGVNS. The CDR3 spans 14 residues. The chain's CDR3 is CASSERGKNTEAFF. The CDR3 DNA reads TGTGCCAGCAGTGAAAGGGGCAAGAACACTGAAGCTTTCTTT.

There are a few counts of this clonotype. The rearrangement uses TRBV6-1 and TRBJ2-4; D ambiguous. CDR1 and CDR2 (germline): MNHNS, SASEGT. V lost 6 bases and J 0 bases, leaving 6 bases between the germline ends. The CDR3 totals 13 residues. CDR3 DNA sequence: TGTGCCAGCAGCTTTGAAGCCAAAAACATTCAGTACTTC. As protein: CASSFEAKNIQYF.